This T cell receptor (beta chain) was documented in a study of blood T cell repertoires in COVID-19 (TCRdb year 2020). Context from the whole study: Collaborator samples came from the United States, Italy and Spain and covered acute and convalescent phases of COVID-19. The prospective study material was composed of cDNA or gDNA derived from T cells, B-cell-depleted T cells, or PBMCs. Deeply sampled blood TCRbeta repertoires from subjects exposed to, actively infected with, or recovered from COVID-19 were included in the dataset. The repertoires were made available in a free public database intended to serve as a resource for research on the immune response to SARS-CoV-2. Samples came from the ongoing ImmuneRACE study (first 160 participants) plus 1,254 subjects from 6 global collaborators. The sample metadata nearly always contained a de-identified subject ID, COVID-19 status, age in years and sex. Where HLA class I and class II types were available, the types were taken from metadata supplied by the sample provider, not from assay-based typing. What the study reported, not specific to this receptor: The quantity of clinical and demographic metadata differed by source and by participant and was supplied without curation.

Concerning this clone itself: Its antigen target is currently unknown. No much larger clone is present one base from it, and per-base qualities are unavailable.

Each collaborating institution followed its own protocols to collect whole blood in K2EDTA tubes. For TCRbeta analysis, collaborators shipped samples as frozen whole blood, isolated PBMCs, or DNA extracted from either of those sample types. TCRbeta CDR3 regions were amplified from genomic DNA using the immunoSEQ Assay, a bias-controlled multiplex PCR. The original pipeline was this. Within the assay, amplification of reference gene primers was used to estimate how many nucleated cells each sample contained. Sequence reads were collapsed and filtered to measure the absolute abundance of every unique TCRbeta CDR3 rearrangement. For each sample, productive Simpson clonality was calculated as the square root of Simpson's diversity index over productive rearrangements. Entries here come from immuneACCESS through TCRdb and include only in-frame sequences with V and J called. Some clones fail to appear in such tables; in the studies checked, an unresolved V gene covers under half of the shortfall, and the cause of the remainder is unknown. V and J calls and clone size are those listed in that table; D and trimming were worked out from the DNA. In all, the sample holds around 130,000 clones, and 88% of those were seen once. Around 2.1% of the sample comes from the top ten.

CDR3 length: 16 amino acids, cysteine to phenylalanine. Only the CDR3 part of the read is kept: 48 bases, read in frame from the first base. Relative to germline, V is missing 4 bases and J is missing 3 bases, with 11 bases of the junction outside any gene match. Via the germline V gene, CDR1 is SGDLS and CDR2 YYNGEE. The chain is made from TRBV9 and TRBJ2-3, with 7 middle bases fitting TRBD1. Sequenced sample: peripheral blood. The origin of this receptor is a man aged 65-85 years with active COVID-19. The CDR3 here reads CASSTPRGGGTDTQYF. Here is the DNA: TGTGCCAGCAGCACCCCTAGAGGGGGCGGAACAGATACGCAGTATTTT.